The present entry profiles one T cell receptor (beta chain) with its context. Its antigen is undetermined. The sample comes from a study of shared clonotypes between healthy human individuals. Study outcomes and limitations: The authors expected sequencing depth to affect clonotype sharing among donors.

TCRdb's table, derived via immunoSEQ multiplex PCR, lists solely in-frame clones and lacks some. The sample comprises roughly 640,000 clones, about 74% of which are singletons, and over 1.5% rests with the top ten. V shed 5 bases, J shed 4 bases, and the junction held 12 bases outside the gene matches. This CDR3 has 17 residues. Germline CDR1 and CDR2: MDHEN and SYDVKM. The chain combines TRBV28 with TRBJ2-1, with TRBD1 matching over 9 bases. The TCR was taken from a woman aged 25-40 years in good health. The specimen sequenced was memory CD4+ T cells sorted from blood. Indicated subset: CD45RA-negative fraction. The CDR3 DNA is TGTGCCAGCAGTACCAAGCGGGACAGGGACGGTTACAATGAGCAGTTCTTC. Translating it yields CASSTKRDRDGYNEQFF.